The 26 T cell receptor beta chains reported below all come from one sample, sequenced in a study of cytomegalovirus exposure and HLA in healthy donors. It was with 60 Vbeta and 13 Jbeta primers that the PCR ran. Profiled with immunoSEQ multiplex PCR; TCRdb holds only in-frame clones, not every one. The sample lists around 120,000 clones, 63% occurring once. Material: PBMCs. These receptors originate from a man between 40 and 49 years old in good health and CMV-seropositive.

The CDR3 sequence: CASSTTGEQYF. DNA for the CDR3: TGTGCCAGCTCAACCACGGGCGAGCAGTACTTC. The chain is built from TRBV18 and TRBJ2-7; D is uncertain. Trimming left V 5 bases short and J 6 bases short, with 8 bases between. The CDR3 is 11 residues long. The germline V gene has CDR1 KGHSH and CDR2 LQKENI.

The chain employs TRBV6-1 and TRBJ2-7; unclear D gene. The CDR3 totals 11 residues. Germline values: CDR1 MNHNS, CDR2 SASEGT. Trimming pared 4 bases from V and 6 bases from J, leaving 7 bases between. CDR3: CASSAQREQYF. CDR3 nucleotides: TGTGCCAGCAGTGCTCAGCGCGAGCAGTACTTC.

The rearrangement links TRBV7-9 to TRBJ2-7, with 8 positions matching TRBD2. Germline lookup yields CDR1 SEHNR and CDR2 FQNEAQ (reference sequence). This CDR3 has 16 residues. The junction had 10 bases not matched to a gene; V was cut back by 5 bases and J by 1 base. The DNA for the CDR3 is TGTGCCAGCAGCCCTTCCCCGGGACTAGGATCCTACGAGCAGTACTTC. Translating gives CASSPSPGLGSYEQYF. Full variable domain (rest looked up from reference TRBV7-9 and TRBJ2-7): DTGVSQNPRHKITKRGQNVTFRCDPISEHNRLYWYRQTLGQGPEFLTYFQNEAQLEKSRLLSDRFSAERPKGSFSTLEIQRTEQGDSAMYLCASSPSPGLGSYEQYFGPGTRLTVT.

The chain is built from TRBV10-3 and TRBJ1-5; D may be TRBD1 (6 bases). The ends were cut back, 4 bases at V and 4 bases at J, with 11 bases in the middle. CDR3 length: 14 residues. Germline assignment: CDR1 ENHRY and CDR2 SYGVKD. CDR3 amino acids: CAISGGQLNQPQHF. As DNA, the CDR3 is TGTGCCATCAGTGGCGGACAGCTAAATCAGCCCCAGCATTTT.

This chain links TRBV2 with TRBJ1-2; 8 bases agree with TRBD1. The CDR3 runs 14 residues. CDR1 is SNHLY and CDR2 is FYNNEI in the germline V gene. V shed 2 bases and J 4 bases; nucleotides not matched to a gene: 3. This chain's CDR3 is CASSESGGAYGYTF. The CDR3 coding sequence is TGTGCCAGCAGTGAATCAGGGGGCGCCTATGGCTACACCTTC.

This clone was detected only a few times. The chain combines TRBV11-2 with TRBJ2-3; D call uncertain. Trimming stripped 1 base from V and 2 bases from J, with 7 bases between. Germline V lookup: CDR1 SGHAT, CDR2 FQNNGV. CDR3 length: 14 amino acids. In nucleotides, the CDR3 is TGTGCCAGCAGCTTAGGAGTTCACACAGATACGCAGTATTTT. It yields the protein CASSLGVHTDTQYF.

The chain is built from TRBV9 and TRBJ2-4; weak D call: TRBD1 (5 bases). With 3 bases removed from V and 5 bases from J, the gap between germline ends came to 12 bases. The CDR3 has 14 amino acids. Germline CDR1 and CDR2: SGDLS and YYNGEE. The CDR3 DNA is TGTGCCAGCAGCGCCCAGGGAAATCAAAACATTCAGTACTTC. Protein sequence: CASSAQGNQNIQYF.

This chain joins TRBV12-5 and TRBJ2-1; 7 nucleotides match TRBD2. In germline, CDR1 is LGHNT, CDR2 FRNRAP. The V and J ends lost 4 bases and 12 bases, in that order; junction bases with no gene match: 21. The CDR3 length is 17 residues. CDR3 region: CASGSDGNLAVLRGQFF. The CDR3 bases are TGTGCTAGTGGTTCCGATGGCAACCTAGCGGTCCTACGGGGGCAGTTCTTC.

The V and J genes are TRBV6-4 and TRBJ2-1; 10 nucleotides agree with TRBD2. Germline values: CDR1 MRHNA, CDR2 SNTAGT. This CDR3 contains 15 residues. Trimming at V came to 3 bases and at J to 3 bases, leaving 2 bases not matched to a gene. The CDR3 DNA follows: TGTGCCAGCAGTGAGCTAGCGGGAGACTACAATGAGCAGTTCTTC. It codes for CASSELAGDYNEQFF.

The V call is TRBV2, the J call TRBJ2-7; TRBD1 matches 11 bases. CDR3 length: 15 amino acids. Germline lookup yields CDR1 SNHLY and CDR2 FYNNEI. The V and J ends lost 6 bases and 4 bases, in that order; junction bases with no gene match: 8. CDR3 sequence: CASSQSGQGAYEQYF. The DNA of the CDR3 is TGTGCCAGCAGCCAATCAGGACAGGGGGCATACGAGCAGTACTTC.

Notes on this clone: Other DNA variants within this sample encode the same CDR3. The chain carries TRBV28 and TRBJ1-2; unclear D gene. V was pared by 5 bases and J by 7 bases, with 5 bases between. CDR1 MDHEN and CDR2 SYDVKM come from the germline V gene. CDR3 length: 10 residues. The CDR3 sequence is CASSRGGYTF. As DNA, the CDR3 is TGTGCCAGCAGTCGGGGTGGCTACACCTTC.

A few counts support this clone. The chain couples TRBV19 to TRBJ2-1, with 13 bases matching TRBD2. The CDR3 is 15 residues long. V was pared by 6 bases and J by 4 bases, with 3 bases of the junction left unmatched. Germline lookup yields CDR1 LNHDA and CDR2 SQIVND (reference sequence). This chain's CDR3 is CASRPGLAGYNEQFF. The CDR3 bases are TGTGCCAGTAGACCGGGACTAGCGGGATACAATGAGCAGTTCTTC.

This chain links TRBV5-4 with TRBJ2-1; the match to TRBD2 covers 8 bases. V dropped 0 bases and J dropped 5; count of bases not matched to a gene: 1. In germline, CDR1 is SGHNT, CDR2 YYREEE (reference sequence). The CDR3 totals 14 residues. CDR3 region: CASSLAGGHNEQFF. The CDR3, as DNA: TGTGCCAGCAGCTTGGCGGGAGGGCACAATGAGCAGTTCTTC.

Only a few counts were recorded for this clone. The CDR3, as DNA: TGTGCCAGCAGCTCCGGGACAGGACTCTACGAGCAGTACTTC. Amino acid sequence: CASSSGTGLYEQYF. The J gene is TRBJ2-7, the V gene TRBV9; 8 bases fit TRBD1. The germline V gene encodes CDR1 SGDLS and CDR2 YYNGEE. V dropped 4 bases and J dropped 3; count of bases not matched to a gene: 6. There are 14 residues in the CDR3.

The V gene is TRBV4-3, the J gene TRBJ2-7, with D possibly being TRBD1 (6 bases). Trimming pared 0 bases from V and 9 bases from J, leaving 12 bases between. This CDR3 spans 13 amino acids. Germline V gene data show CDR1 as LGHNA and CDR2 as YSLEER. CDR3 DNA sequence: TGCGCCAGCAGCCAAGACAGGGGCAGCTCGCAGTACTTC. It is translated as CASSQDRGSSQYF.

This clone was observed once. The genes are TRBV10-3 and TRBJ1-5; D remains ambiguous. The CDR3 has 13 residues. V was trimmed by 3 bases and J by 5 bases, leaving 8 bases between them. From germline, CDR1 is ENHRY and CDR2 SYGVKD. DNA of the CDR3: TGTGCCATCAGTGAAGCGGGTTATCAGCCCCAGCATTTT. Translating gives CAISEAGYQPQHF.

The chain is built from TRBV6-1 and TRBJ1-1; unclear D gene. The CDR3 length is 15 residues. Germline V gene lookup returns CDR1 MNHNS and CDR2 SASEGT. V was pared by 7 bases and J by 1 base, with 16 bases between. The CDR3 bases are TGTGCCAGCATCAATCTTGGTACATCGAACACTGAAGCTTTCTTT. This translates into CASINLGTSNTEAFF.

This clone was found a few times. This chain links TRBV18 with TRBJ2-7; D is unresolved. V was trimmed by 6 bases and J by 3 bases, leaving 18 bases between them. The V gene's germline CDR1 is KGHSH and CDR2 LQKENI. The CDR3 is 15 amino acids. CDR3 sequence: CASSPRQVTDYEQYF. The CDR3 nucleotides read TGTGCCAGCTCTCCGCGCCAGGTTACCGACTACGAGCAGTACTTC.

V is TRBV7-9 and J is TRBJ1-4; the D is unclear. The V gene lost 5 bases and the J gene lost 7 bases, with 17 bases spanning the gap. The CDR3 consists of 15 residues. Per germline, CDR1 SEHNR and CDR2 FQNEAQ (reference sequence). The CDR3 coding sequence is TGTGCCAGCAGCCCTAGAGCTGGTTCCGGTGAAAAACTGTTTTTT. Amino acids: CASSPRAGSGEKLFF.

The rearrangement joins TRBV4-1 to TRBJ2-7, with 11 bases that match TRBD2. CDR1 and CDR2 from the germline V gene are MGHRA and YSYEKL. The V and J ends lost 0 bases and 3 bases, in that order; junction bases with no gene match: 10. CDR3 length: 18 residues. The CDR3 is CASSQDLVIAGGVYEQYF. Written as DNA, the CDR3 is TGCGCCAGCAGCCAAGATCTCGTAATAGCGGGAGGGGTCTACGAGCAGTACTTC.

This clone appeared a few times. The chain recombines TRBV9 with TRBJ2-2, with D unresolved. This CDR3 has 15 amino acids. Germline CDR1 reads SGDLS; CDR2 reads YYNGEE. Trimming removed 5 bases at V and 5 bases at J, with 16 bases between. For the CDR3, the DNA is TGTGCCAGCAGAACTTACGACATTAATACCGGGGAGCTGTTTTTT. Its translation is CASRTYDINTGELFF.

The chain has TRBV5-8 and TRBJ1-1; possible D gene TRBD1, 6 bases. The germline gives CDR1 SGHTS, CDR2 YDEGEE. Between the trimmed V and J ends, which lost 5 bases and 3 bases, there was a span of 14 bases. This CDR3 has 14 residues. Written as DNA, the CDR3 is TGTGCCAGCAGGGTTACACAGGGACACACTGAAGCTTTCTTT. The encoded protein is CASRVTQGHTEAFF.

The chain has TRBV5-6 and TRBJ1-5; weak D call: TRBD1 (5 bases). V was cut by 7 bases and J by 4 bases, with 15 bases left in between. The CDR3 is made up of 14 amino acids. CDR1 SGHDT and CDR2 YYEEEE come from the germline V gene. The CDR3 region is CASSSYGGNQPQHF. The CDR3 DNA follows: TGTGCCAGCTCTTCTTACGGGGGAAATCAGCCCCAGCATTTT.

The rearrangement joins TRBV10-2 to TRBJ1-5; 8 nucleotides match TRBD1. Per germline, CDR1 WSHSY and CDR2 SAAADI. The ends lost 2 bases at V and 4 bases at J; junction bases unmatched: 10. The CDR3 is 17 amino acids. The CDR3 nucleotides read TGCGCCAGCAGTGAGGCGACAGGGGCCTGGGAGAATCAGCCCCAGCATTTT. Its translation is CASSEATGAWENQPQHF.

The sample holds a few counts of this clone. The CDR3 spells CASSEQTGPAREQYF. The CDR3 coding sequence is TGTGCCAGCAGTGAACAGACAGGGCCCGCCCGAGAGCAGTACTTC. V is TRBV2 and J is TRBJ2-7, with 7 nucleotides matching TRBD1. The CDR3 extends over 15 amino acids. Germline V lookup: CDR1 SNHLY, CDR2 FYNNEI. Losses at the gene ends were 2 bases for V and 7 bases for J; bases not matched to a gene: 11.

This chain links TRBV28 with TRBJ2-7; 7 bases agree with TRBD1. Germline loops: CDR1 MDHEN, CDR2 SYDVKM. Germline trimming cut 6 bases from V and 2 bases from J; bases unmatched to any gene: 4. This CDR3 comprises 13 residues. CDR3 in amino acids: CASSSGQTYEQYF. The DNA for the CDR3 is TGTGCCAGCAGCTCGGGACAGACCTACGAGCAGTACTTC.